The rows below give T cell receptor beta chains drawn from one sample of a study of blood T cell repertoires in COVID-19. Only in-frame clones appear in the TCRdb table, and some are missing; sequencing was by immunoSEQ multiplex PCR. The repertoire holds 95,000 to 150,000 clones, around 77% seen once, with roughly 7.9% in the top ten. Sample: peripheral blood. The receptors originated from a human donor in a cohort sampled during active COVID-19. The CDR3 runs from the conserved cysteine through the conserved F or W. Fields, in order: D gene, V gene, J gene, clone size, CDR3 protein, CDR3 DNA. A D gene is named only where the DNA matches it firmly. The size field is filled for only some rows; it gives once, few, many or a size class.

TRBD1	TRBV6-1	TRBJ1-2	NA	CASSETWTGDLNGYTF	TGTGCCAGCAGTGAAACTTGGACAGGGGATTTGAATGGCTACACCTTC
TRBD2	TRBV4-2	TRBJ2-1	NA	CASSSDGTSGNNEQFF	TGTGCCAGCAGCTCCGACGGGACTAGCGGGAACAATGAGCAGTTCTTC
NA	TRBV3-1/TRBV3-2	TRBJ1-3	NA	CASSQDPQVSGNTIYF	TGTGCCAGCAGCCAAGATCCCCAGGTCTCTGGAAACACCATATATTTT
NA	TRBV2	TRBJ1-1	NA	CASSVRGDAEAFF	TGTGCCAGCAGTGTCAGGGGCGACGCTGAAGCTTTCTTT
TRBD2	TRBV7-9	TRBJ2-7	NA	CASRKTGTSGTYEQYF	TGTGCCAGCAGGAAGACCGGGACTAGCGGGACCTACGAGCAGTACTTC
NA	TRBV28	TRBJ1-2	NA	CASSFGQYGYTF	TGTGCCAGCAGTTTTGGGCAATATGGCTACACCTTC
TRBD2	TRBV30	TRBJ2-7	few	CAWNPGTSNYEQYF	TGTGCCTGGAACCCAGGGACTAGCAACTACGAGCAGTACTTC
TRBD2	TRBV2	TRBJ2-1	NA	CASSDLRGGSGGEQFF	TGTGCCAGCAGTGACCTCCGGGGCGGGAGTGGTGGGGAGCAGTTCTTC
TRBD1	TRBV15	TRBJ2-6	NA	CATSIRTGGTGANVLTF	TGTGCCACCAGCATTCGGACAGGGGGGACTGGGGCCAACGTCCTGACTTTC
TRBD2	TRBV5-1	TRBJ2-7	NA	CASSLLAEGSYEQYF	TGCGCCAGCAGCCTACTAGCGGAGGGCTCCTACGAGCAGTACTTC
TRBD2	TRBV19	TRBJ2-1	NA	CASSLTSGPYNEQFF	TGTGCCAGTAGTCTGACTAGCGGGCCTTACAATGAGCAGTTCTTC
NA	TRBV18	TRBJ1-1	NA	CASSPPETANTEAFF	TGTGCCAGCTCACCACCGGAGACAGCAAACACTGAAGCTTTCTTT
NA	TRBV5-4	TRBJ2-2	NA	CASSPYTGELFF	TGTGCCAGCAGCCCTTACACCGGGGAGCTGTTTTTT
TRBD1	TRBV24-1	TRBJ1-2	NA	CATSDFRDRGFDYGYTF	TGTGCCACCAGTGATTTCCGGGACAGGGGGTTCGACTATGGCTACACCTTC
TRBD2	TRBV4-1	TRBJ2-7	few	CASSLESGRAGYEQYF	TGCGCCAGCAGCCTAGAGAGCGGGAGGGCCGGGTACGAGCAGTACTTC
NA	TRBV11-2	TRBJ2-5	NA	CASSIPRGRWETQYF	TGTGCCAGCAGCATCCCTAGGGGCCGGTGGGAGACCCAGTACTTC
TRBD1	TRBV10-3	TRBJ1-4	few	CAISVTQGENEKLFF	TGTGCCATCAGTGTAACACAGGGGGAAAATGAAAAACTGTTTTTT
NA	TRBV29-1	TRBJ2-3	NA	CSVGGLSMAQYF	TGCAGCGTCGGGGGACTTTCGATGGCGCAGTATTTT
TRBD2	TRBV3-1/TRBV3-2	TRBJ2-2	NA	CASRPWLAGAGGTGELFF	TGTGCCAGCAGACCTTGGCTAGCGGGAGCTGGAGGCACCGGGGAGCTGTTTTTT
NA	TRBV28	TRBJ2-7	NA	CASSTPRVKQVGEQYF	TGTGCCAGCAGCACCCCCCGGGTAAAACAAGTGGGCGAGCAGTACTTC
NA	TRBV7-8	TRBJ2-7	NA	CASSSHRWRTNEQYF	TGTGCCAGCAGCTCACACCGGTGGCGGACTAACGAGCAGTACTTC
NA	TRBV2	TRBJ2-7	NA	CASSTGTQFRGSYEQYF	TGTGCCAGCAGTACCGGGACACAATTCAGGGGCTCCTACGAGCAGTACTTC
TRBD1	TRBV12-3/TRBV12-4	TRBJ2-7	few	CASRLGQGIEQYF	TGTGCCAGCAGACTCGGACAGGGGATTGAGCAGTACTTC
TRBD1	TRBV7-2	TRBJ2-1	NA	CASSLAGGDNNEQFF	TGTGCCAGCAGCTTAGCAGGGGGCGACAACAATGAGCAGTTCTTC
NA	TRBV5-4	TRBJ1-5	NA	CASSLEPGSNQPQHF	TGTGCCAGCAGCTTGGAGCCAGGGAGCAATCAGCCCCAGCATTTT
NA	TRBV25-1	TRBJ1-2	NA	CASGVVGGYTF	TGTGCCAGCGGAGTCGTAGGTGGCTACACCTTC
NA	TRBV6-2/TRBV6-3	TRBJ1-1	NA	CASSYSRRVYTEAFF	TGTGCCAGCAGTTACTCACGCAGGGTGTACACTGAAGCTTTCTTT
NA	TRBV29-1	TRBJ2-6	NA	CSVETREVGANVLTF	TGCAGCGTTGAGACCCGGGAAGTAGGGGCCAACGTCCTGACTTTC
NA	TRBV9	TRBJ2-3	NA	CASSVVSVADTQYF	TGTGCCAGCAGCGTAGTGTCGGTTGCAGATACGCAGTATTTT
NA	TRBV5-1	TRBJ2-7	NA	CASSLAQGTGHEQYF	TGCGCCAGCAGCTTGGCGCAGGGAACGGGCCACGAGCAGTACTTC